The 2 T cell receptor beta chains given below trace back to one sample, sequenced in a study of blood T cell repertoires in COVID-19. Sequenced by immunoSEQ multiplex PCR; TCRdb stores in-frame clones only, minus some. The data hold about 41,000 clones, with around 89% observed a single time. Sequenced sample: peripheral blood. These receptors were collected from a human donor in a cohort sampled during active COVID-19.

The genes are TRBV30 and TRBJ1-1; 7 bases map to TRBD1. Germline-derived CDR1 and CDR2 are GTSNPN and SVGIG (reference sequence). V was clipped by 2 bases and J by 3 bases; unmatched bases: 6. This CDR3 region has 14 residues. The CDR3 loop is CAWSPRGFDTEAFF. Here the CDR3 DNA reads TGTGCCTGGAGTCCCAGGGGGTTCGACACTGAAGCTTTCTTT.

This chain links TRBV13 with TRBJ2-7; D perhaps matches TRBD2 (6 bases). Trimming pared 5 bases from V and 2 bases from J, leaving 19 bases between. Germline V lookup: CDR1 PRHDT, CDR2 FYEKMQ (reference sequence). The CDR3 has 16 amino acids. DNA of the CDR3: TGTGCCAGCAGCCACCTTGACGGGCGGGACCCCTACGAGCAGTACTTC. Translation gives CASSHLDGRDPYEQYF.